Listed below are T cell receptor beta chains from one sample, sequenced in a study of low-dose radiotherapy and immunotherapy resistance in tumors. TCRdb re-called the reads through MiXCR, storing one row per CDR3 protein. The top ten clones hold approximately 6.2% of a sample with about 50,000 distinct CDR3 sequences, approximately 12% of them seen once. The sequences come from PBMCs, collected before treatment. Source of these receptors: a female donor with ovarian cancer. Both conserved end residues are part of each CDR3. D genes are given only for firm matches. Some rows have no size entry. The others give once, few or many, or a class for an expanded clone.

>TRBV28|TRBJ1-1|TRBD1|many
TGTGCCAGCAGTCTTCGGACAGGTGAAGCTTTCTTT
CASSLRTGEAFF
>TRBV12-5|TRBJ1-1|NA|many
TGTGCTAGTGCCCTAAACACTGAAGCTTTCTTT
CASALNTEAFF
>TRBV6-2/TRBV6-3|TRBJ2-3|TRBD2|many
TGTGCCAGCAGCCTCACTAGCGGGGGGCAGTATTTT
CASSLTSGGQYF
>TRBV6-1|TRBJ2-1|TRBD2|NA
TGTGCCAGCGGACAGGGACTAGCGGGGGACCGATACAATGAGCAGTTCTTC
CASGQGLAGDRYNEQFF
>TRBV3-1|TRBJ2-1|NA|many
TGTGCCAGCAGCCAAACCCCACTGCCCTATGAGCAGTTCTTC
CASSQTPLPYEQFF
>TRBV7-9|TRBJ2-3|NA|many
TGTGCCAGCAGCTTAGCTGGGCCCACAGATACGCAGTATTTT
CASSLAGPTDTQYF
>TRBV29-1|TRBJ1-1|NA|many
TGCAGCGTTCTAGGACGGATGAACACTGAAGCTTTCTTT
CSVLGRMNTEAFF
>TRBV20-1|TRBJ2-3|NA|many
TGCAGTGCGCGGGGGCCCACAGATACGCAGTATTTT
CSARGPTDTQYF
>TRBV25-1|TRBJ2-2|TRBD2|many
TGTGCCAGCAAGCCGAGCGGGAGGGACACCGGGGAGCTGTTTTTT
CASKPSGRDTGELFF
>TRBV2|TRBJ2-7|NA|many
TGTGCCAGCAGTTACTACGAGCAGTACTTC
CASSYYEQYF
>TRBV2|TRBJ1-2|NA|many
TGTGCCAGCAGTGAAGTTACGGAGATTGGCTACACCTTC
CASSEVTEIGYTF
>TRBV28|TRBJ2-3|NA|NA
TGTGCCAGCAGTCGAAATACGCAGTATTTT
CASSRNTQYF
>TRBV4-2|TRBJ2-3|NA|many
TGTGCCAGCAGCCAAGCTGCCACAGATACGCAGTATTTT
CASSQAATDTQYF
>TRBV10-3|TRBJ2-3|TRBD2|many
TGTGCCATCAGTGTAACTAGCGGGACAGATACGCAGTATTTT
CAISVTSGTDTQYF
>TRBV10-1|TRBJ1-1|NA|NA
TGCGCCAGCAGGATCAGGGGAGGGAACACTGAAGCTTTCTTT
CASRIRGGNTEAFF
>TRBV28|TRBJ2-1|NA|NA
TGTGCCAGCAGTTTGGGCTTCCTGCAGTTCTTC
CASSLGFLQFF
>TRBV20-1|TRBJ1-2|TRBD1|NA
TGCAGTGCTAGAGATTCGACAGGGGCAACTGGTGGCTACACCTTC
CSARDSTGATGGYTF
>TRBV19|TRBJ1-4|NA|many
TGTGCCAGTAGTCCCCAAGGTGGCAGGCTGTTTTTT
CASSPQGGRLFF
>TRBV3-1|TRBJ2-5|NA|NA
TGTGCCAGCAGCCAAGGGACCCGCGAGGGGACCCAGTACTTC
CASSQGTREGTQYF
>TRBV2|TRBJ2-3|TRBD2|many
TGTGCCAGCAGTGAACGGGGGCTAGCGGGGGTATATACGCAGTATTTT
CASSERGLAGVYTQYF
>TRBV29-1|TRBJ2-3|TRBD1|NA
TGCAGCACTGGGACAGTCCACACAGATACGCAGTATTTT
CSTGTVHTDTQYF
>TRBV5-1|TRBJ1-2|TRBD1|many
TGCGCCAGCAGCAACCTACAGGGGGACTATGGCTACACCTTC
CASSNLQGDYGYTF
>TRBV7-6|TRBJ1-2|NA|many
TGTGCCAGCAGCCCCCCCGGGGTCTCTGGCTACACCTTC
CASSPPGVSGYTF
>TRBV29-1|TRBJ1-1|NA|many
TGCAGCGTTGAAGGCCGCCAGCGGTCAGGGGCTTTCTTT
CSVEGRQRSGAFF
>TRBV7-9|TRBJ2-3|NA|many
TGTGCCAGCAGACGACGGGGGGACACTACGCAGTATTTT
CASRRRGDTTQYF
>TRBV4-1|TRBJ2-7|TRBD2|many
TGCGCCAGCAGCCAACCTCAGACTAGCTCGGGGGAGCAGTACTTC
CASSQPQTSSGEQYF
>TRBV18|TRBJ1-1|NA|many
TGTGCCAGCTCACCATCATCAGGTAGCTTCACTGAAGCTTTCTTT
CASSPSSGSFTEAFF
>TRBV12-5|TRBJ1-2|NA|many
TGTGCTAGTGGTTTGTATCCGGGAGAGTCGCCCTATGGCTACACCTTC
CASGLYPGESPYGYTF
>TRBV28|TRBJ2-2|TRBD1|many
TGTGCCAGCAGTCTACAGGGGGCAGGCGGGGAGCTGTTTTTT
CASSLQGAGGELFF
>TRBV18|TRBJ2-3|NA|NA
TGTGCCAGCTCTCTTTTTTCCCGGGAGTTGATGGATACGCAGTATTTT
CASSLFSRELMDTQYF
>TRBV7-9|TRBJ2-2|NA|many
TGTGCCAGCAGCTTAGGAGGGACCGGGGAGCTGTTTTTT
CASSLGGTGELFF
>TRBV10-2|TRBJ2-7|NA|many
TGCGCCAGCAGTGAGGAGTTGCCCCTGGGGGGGCAGTACTTC
CASSEELPLGGQYF
>TRBV5-6|TRBJ2-1|TRBD1|many
TGTGCCAGCAGCTTGGGGACAGGGTGGGGTGAGCAGTTCTTC
CASSLGTGWGEQFF
>TRBV3-1|TRBJ1-6|NA|NA
TGTGCCAGCAGCCGGACAGAGGCTTCACCCCTCCACTTT
CASSRTEASPLHF
>TRBV11-2|TRBJ2-7|NA|many
TGTGCCAGCAGCCAGGGACAAATCTACGAGCAGTACTTC
CASSQGQIYEQYF
>TRBV15|TRBJ2-7|NA|many
TGTGCCACCAGCAGAGATCCCAACCGGGGGCAGGGCTCCTACGAGCAGTACTTC
CATSRDPNRGQGSYEQYF
>TRBV6-6|TRBJ2-3|TRBD1|many
TGTGCCAGCAGTTACTCGTCGGGACAGCCTAGCACAGATACGCAGTATTTT
CASSYSSGQPSTDTQYF